A selection of T cell receptor beta chains follows, all from one sample in a study of blood T cell repertoires in COVID-19. TCRdb keeps only in-frame clones here, not all; method: immunoSEQ multiplex PCR. The table lists under 350,000 clones, 85% to 90% of them singletons. The sample taken for sequencing was peripheral blood. These receptors were obtained from a man aged 18 to 30 with active or convalescent COVID-19. Each CDR3 is given with its conserved first and last residue. Fields, in order: V gene, J gene, clone size, D gene, CDR3 protein, CDR3 DNA. D genes are given only for firm matches. Size is stated for part of the rows, as once, few or many counts, or as a class when the clone is expanded.

TRBV12-5	TRBJ2-3	few	.	CASGLVPGWSTDTQYF	TGTGCTAGTGGTTTGGTACCAGGGTGGAGCACAGATACGCAGTATTTT
TRBV28	TRBJ2-7	once	.	CASSLLAGSYEQYF	TGTGCCAGCAGTTTATTGGCGGGGTCCTACGAGCAGTACTTC
TRBV12-5	TRBJ1-4	.	.	CASGPDRRTNEKLFF	TGTGCTAGTGGACCCGACAGGAGAACTAATGAAAAACTGTTTTTT
TRBV7-6	TRBJ1-2	.	TRBD1	CASSLAETGYNGYTF	TGTGCCAGCAGCTTAGCAGAGACAGGGTATAATGGCTACACCTTC
TRBV7-9	TRBJ1-1	.	.	CASNTYLGGTEAFF	TGTGCCAGCAACACCTATTTGGGAGGCACTGAAGCTTTCTTT
TRBV6-1	TRBJ1-4	.	.	CASSEDRLNEKLFF	TGTGCCAGCAGTGAAGACAGATTAAACGAAAAACTGTTTTTT
TRBV6-6	TRBJ1-6	.	.	CATKAGIGSSNSPLHF	TGTGCCACCAAGGCAGGGATCGGATCTTCAAATTCACCCCTCCACTTT
TRBV10-3	TRBJ2-3	.	.	CAISESYLTVSTDTQYF	TGTGCCATCAGTGAGTCGTATTTGACAGTTAGCACAGATACGCAGTATTTT
TRBV11-2	TRBJ2-1	.	.	CASRRQTNEQFF	TGTGCCAGCAGAAGACAGACAAATGAGCAGTTCTTC
TRBV7-9	TRBJ1-4	few	TRBD1	CASSREGQGAKKLFF	TGTGCCAGCAGCCGAGAGGGACAGGGTGCGAAAAAACTGTTTTTT
TRBV11-3	TRBJ2-7	.	TRBD2	CASSLPGGNEQYF	TGTGCCAGCAGCTTGCCGGGAGGGAACGAGCAGTACTTC
TRBV15	TRBJ2-6	.	TRBD1	CATSSRTGTGTGANVLTF	TGTGCCACCAGCTCGCGAACCGGGACAGGGACTGGGGCCAACGTCCTGACTTTC
TRBV5-1	TRBJ1-2	few	TRBD1	CASSRQGADYGYTF	TGCGCCAGCAGCCGACAGGGGGCGGACTATGGCTACACCTTC
TRBV3-1/TRBV3-2	TRBJ2-1	.	TRBD2	CASSPSARRGYEQFF	TGTGCCAGCAGCCCTAGCGCGAGGCGGGGGTACGAGCAGTTCTTC
TRBV19	TRBJ1-4	.	TRBD1	CASSRMTGGNEKLFF	TGTGCCAGTAGTAGAATGACAGGGGGGAATGAAAAACTGTTTTTT
TRBV27	TRBJ1-3	.	.	CASSRRGSDTIYF	TGTGCCAGCAGTCGCCGAGGTTCTGACACCATATATTTT
TRBV6-2/TRBV6-3	TRBJ2-1	.	TRBD2	CASSYSGRASEQFF	TGTGCCAGCAGTTACAGCGGGAGGGCCAGTGAGCAGTTCTTC
TRBV28	TRBJ2-1	.	TRBD1	CASSQDRVIDEQFF	TGTGCCAGCTCACAGGACAGGGTTATCGATGAGCAGTTCTTC
TRBV6-4	TRBJ1-3	.	.	CASDDLSRGDTIYF	TGTGCCAGCGACGATCTCAGCAGGGGAGACACCATATATTTT
TRBV4-3	TRBJ2-3	.	.	CASSELDSLTDTQYF	TGCGCCAGCAGCGAATTGGACAGCCTCACAGATACGCAGTATTTT
TRBV6-5	TRBJ1-2	.	TRBD1	CASTKRDRDYGYTF	TGTGCCAGCACAAAACGGGACAGAGACTATGGCTACACCTTC
TRBV30	TRBJ1-5	.	.	CAWNGGSNQPQHF	TGTGCCTGGAATGGGGGCAGCAATCAGCCCCAGCATTTT
TRBV6-5	TRBJ1-1	.	.	CASSYSLNTEAFF	TGTGCCAGCAGTTACTCGTTAAACACTGAAGCTTTCTTT
TRBV19	TRBJ1-4	.	.	CASSGGALNEKLFF	TGTGCCAGTAGTGGCGGAGCCCTAAATGAAAAACTGTTTTTT
TRBV7-3	TRBJ2-3	.	.	CASSLGLGTDTQYF	TGTGCCAGCAGCTTGGGACTCGGCACAGATACGCAGTATTTT
TRBV2	TRBJ2-5	.	.	CASGWGPETQYF	TGTGCCAGCGGCTGGGGCCCGGAGACCCAGTACTTC
TRBV5-1	TRBJ2-5	.	.	CASSPRRLEETQYF	TGCGCCAGCAGCCCCCGGCGGCTTGAAGAGACCCAGTACTTC
TRBV2	TRBJ2-5	.	.	CATGVREETQYF	TGTGCCACCGGGGTCCGGGAAGAGACCCAGTACTTC
TRBV9	TRBJ1-2	.	TRBD1	CASSERGDRDWYGGYTF	TGTGCCAGCAGCGAGAGGGGGGACAGGGACTGGTATGGTGGCTACACCTTC
TRBV18	TRBJ1-1	.	.	CASSGRGNTEAFF	TGTGCCAGCTCAGGGAGGGGTAACACTGAAGCTTTCTTT
TRBV11-2	TRBJ2-4	.	TRBD2	CASSQRGDIAKNIQYF	TGTGCCAGCAGCCAGCGGGGTGACATAGCCAAAAACATTCAGTACTTC
TRBV5-1	TRBJ1-4	.	.	CASSLGGTSEKLFF	TGCGCCAGCAGCTTGGGAGGGACATCTGAAAAACTGTTTTTT
TRBV7-9	TRBJ1-5	.	TRBD1	CASSSAGGADQPQHF	TGTGCCAGCAGCTCCGCAGGGGGCGCCGATCAGCCCCAGCATTTT
TRBV11-1	TRBJ1-1	.	TRBD1	CASNRDRGLGTEAFF	TGTGCCAGCAACCGGGACAGGGGGCTCGGAACTGAAGCTTTCTTT
TRBV24-1	TRBJ2-7	.	.	CATGRGILAEQYF	TGTGCCACCGGTAGGGGAATCTTGGCCGAGCAGTACTTC
TRBV19	TRBJ2-7	.	.	CASKRAGAFYEQYF	TGTGCCAGTAAGAGAGCAGGGGCTTTCTACGAGCAGTACTTC
TRBV3-1/TRBV3-2	TRBJ2-7	.	TRBD2	CASSQDASSGSIGQYF	TGTGCCAGCAGCCAAGATGCATCTAGCGGGAGCATTGGGCAGTACTTC
TRBV20-1	TRBJ1-1	.	.	CSASVERTEAFF	TGCAGTGCTAGTGTGGAGAGAACTGAAGCTTTCTTT
TRBV9	TRBJ1-6	.	TRBD1	CASSAGTVYSPLHF	TGTGCCAGCAGTGCCGGGACAGTGTATTCACCCCTCCACTTT
TRBV6-5	TRBJ1-5	.	.	CASRPADSINQPQHF	TGTGCCAGCAGACCCGCGGACAGCATCAATCAGCCCCAGCATTTT
TRBV9	TRBJ2-7	.	.	CASSAPHGAGVPMEQYF	TGTGCCAGCAGCGCCCCACACGGGGCAGGGGTGCCAATGGAGCAGTACTTC
TRBV11-2	TRBJ2-2	.	.	CASSKMEYTGELFF	TGTGCCAGCAGCAAAATGGAGTACACCGGGGAGCTGTTTTTT
TRBV27	TRBJ2-1	few	TRBD2	CASSRPSTSGGRNEQFF	TGTGCCAGCAGCAGACCCTCGACTAGCGGGGGCCGCAATGAGCAGTTCTTC
TRBV2	TRBJ1-2	.	.	CASTREWGLPYGYTF	TGTGCCAGCACCCGGGAGTGGGGTCTTCCCTATGGCTACACCTTC
TRBV3-1/TRBV3-2	TRBJ2-7	once	TRBD2	CASSQGLAGGYEQYF	TGTGCCAGCAGCCAGGGACTAGCGGGGGGTTACGAGCAGTACTTC
TRBV19	TRBJ1-4	.	.	CASSIGGTINEKLFF	TGTGCCAGTAGTATAGGGGGGACAATCAATGAAAAACTGTTTTTT
TRBV7-3	TRBJ1-5	.	.	CASSRRQGRNQPQHF	TGTGCCAGCAGCCGCCGGCAGGGCAGAAATCAGCCCCAGCATTTT
TRBV5-6	TRBJ1-5	.	.	CASSAGTPNQPQHF	TGTGCCAGCAGCGCCGGGACACCGAATCAGCCCCAGCATTTT
TRBV7-2	TRBJ2-7	.	TRBD2	CASSFGSGRADYEQYF	TGTGCCAGCAGCTTTGGGAGCGGGAGGGCAGACTACGAGCAGTACTTC
TRBV6-5	TRBJ2-1	.	.	CASSYRAGPQFF	TGTGCCAGCAGTTACCGAGCGGGCCCGCAGTTCTTC
TRBV11-1	TRBJ2-7	.	.	CASSPPGVWGEQYF	TGTGCCAGCAGCCCCCCGGGGGTCTGGGGCGAGCAGTACTTC
TRBV19	TRBJ1-5	.	.	CASNPSGHPQHF	TGTGCCAGTAACCCGAGCGGGCATCCCCAGCATTTT
TRBV9	TRBJ1-6	.	.	CASSQEVSSYNSPLHF	TGTGCCAGCAGCCAAGAGGTATCCTCCTATAATTCACCCCTCCACTTT
TRBV15	TRBJ1-2	.	.	CATSRGLANYGYTF	TGTGCCACCAGCAGAGGTTTAGCTAACTATGGCTACACCTTC
TRBV9	TRBJ2-3	.	TRBD2	CASSVGTSSTDTQYF	TGTGCCAGCAGCGTAGGGACTAGCAGCACAGATACGCAGTATTTT
TRBV30	TRBJ1-2	.	.	CAWSVSGVGYTF	TGTGCCTGGAGTGTGTCAGGGGTTGGCTACACCTTC
TRBV7-9	TRBJ1-1	.	.	CASSPVPEAFF	TGTGCCAGCAGCCCTGTTCCTGAAGCTTTCTTT